The following is a T cell receptor (beta chain) sequence with its context. Sequencing used immunoSEQ multiplex PCR; TCRdb keeps in-frame clones, though not all of them. The table lists some 160,000 clones, 70% to 90% of them singletons. These data originate in a study of blood T cell repertoires in COVID-19. The receptor was isolated from a woman aged 40 to 50 who had recovered from COVID-19. The sequenced material came from PBMCs or T cells enriched from blood (not recorded which).

The CDR3 loop is CASSVRTSGTEQYF. CDR3 nucleotide sequence: TGTGCCAGCAGCGTCCGGACTAGCGGGACCGAGCAGTACTTC. This chain links TRBV9 with TRBJ2-7, with 12 bases matching TRBD2. With 2 bases clipped from V and 6 bases from J, the junction kept 3 bases outside the gene matches. Germline V gene lookup returns CDR1 SGDLS and CDR2 YYNGEE. The CDR3 covers 14 residues.